The T cell receptor (beta chain) under discussion was sequenced for a study of shared clonotypes between healthy human individuals. Across the study: Samples came from a couple of female and a few male donors aged 18 to 49. Study-level results: Larger estimated richness was generally recorded for naive subsets relative to memory subsets.

The method was immunoSEQ multiplex PCR; TCRdb's version includes in-frame clones alone and lacks a portion of them. Of about 1 million clones listed, approximately 68% are singletons. The CDR3 length is 16 residues. J gave up 7 bases and V 4 bases, and 7 bases lay outside the gene matches. Germline values: CDR1 SGHNT, CDR2 YYREEE (reference sequence). The investigators split CD4+ cells into a CD45RA+ naive subset and a CD45RA-negative memory subset. Worth noting for this clone: Its antigen is unknown.

The sample was memory CD4+ T cells sorted from blood. This sample's subset: CD45RA-negative fraction. This rearrangement joins TRBV5-4 to TRBJ2-1; 14 bases are a match to TRBD2. The sequence was collected from a man between 18 and 35 years old in good health. The DNA for the CDR3 is TGTGCCAGCAGCAAGGGACTAGCGGGAGTGGAGAATGAGCAGTTCTTC. Translated: CASSKGLAGVENEQFF. The whole variable domain, filled in from reference TRBV5-4 and TRBJ2-1, reads ETGVTQSPTHLIKTRGQQVTLRCSSQSGHNTVSWYQQALGQGPQFIFQYYREEENGRGNFPPRFSGLQFPNYSSELNVNALELDDSALYLCASSKGLAGVENEQFFGPGTRLTVL.